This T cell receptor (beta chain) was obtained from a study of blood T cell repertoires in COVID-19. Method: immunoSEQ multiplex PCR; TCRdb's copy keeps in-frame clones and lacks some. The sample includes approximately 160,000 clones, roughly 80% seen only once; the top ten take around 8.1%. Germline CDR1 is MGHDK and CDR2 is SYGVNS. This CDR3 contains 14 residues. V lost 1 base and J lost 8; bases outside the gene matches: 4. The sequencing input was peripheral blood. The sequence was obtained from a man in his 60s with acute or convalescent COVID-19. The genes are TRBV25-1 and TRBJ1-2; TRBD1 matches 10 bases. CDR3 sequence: CASSELGQGEGYTF. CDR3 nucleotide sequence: TGTGCCAGCAGTGAATTAGGACAGGGGGAAGGCTACACCTTC.